The present T cell receptor beta chain was sequenced within a study of OX40 agonist ivuxolimab in advanced cancers. Overall study context: In this trial design, patients received ivuxolimab intravenously at 0.01 to 10 mg/kg every 2 weeks. Aged roughly 23 to 80 with a mean of about 63 years, they were 75% to 85% male.

Repertoires were generated with immunoSEQ multiplex PCR, while TCRdb's copy carries only in-frame clones and drops some. The sample consists of roughly 57,000 clones, about nine tenths of them appearing once. The CDR3 spans 14 residues. Looked up from germline, CDR1 is SQVTM and CDR2 is ANQGSEA. Trimming stripped 0 bases from V and 4 bases from J, with 13 bases between. Study-wide results and limits: Circulating CD4+ and CD8+ T cells showed clonal expansion by week 6 at 0.1 to 3.0 mg/kg.

Note on this clone: What it binds is unknown.

V is TRBV29-1 and J is TRBJ2-7, with a weak D call TRBD1 (6 bases). The receptor comes from an adult with an advanced solid tumor such as melanoma, head and neck, liver or kidney cancer. Sequencing used CD4+ or CD8+ T cells sorted from blood, obtained in a trial of the OX40 agonist ivuxolimab. Written as DNA, the CDR3 is TGCAGCGTTGAAGAACTGGACAGTTCTTACGAGCAGTACTTC. This sequence encodes CSVEELDSSYEQYF.